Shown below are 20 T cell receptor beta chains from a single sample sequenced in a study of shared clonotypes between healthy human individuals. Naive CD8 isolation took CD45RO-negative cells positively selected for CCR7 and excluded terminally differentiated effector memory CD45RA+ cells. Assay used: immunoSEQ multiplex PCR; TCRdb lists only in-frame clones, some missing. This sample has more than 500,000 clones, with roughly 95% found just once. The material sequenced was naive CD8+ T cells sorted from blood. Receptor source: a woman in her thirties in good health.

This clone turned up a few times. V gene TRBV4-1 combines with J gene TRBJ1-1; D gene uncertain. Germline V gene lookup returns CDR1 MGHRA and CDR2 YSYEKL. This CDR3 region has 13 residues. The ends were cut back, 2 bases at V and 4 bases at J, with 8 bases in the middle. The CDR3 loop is CASSQYDGTEAFF. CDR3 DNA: TGCGCCAGCAGCCAATATGACGGCACTGAAGCTTTCTTT.

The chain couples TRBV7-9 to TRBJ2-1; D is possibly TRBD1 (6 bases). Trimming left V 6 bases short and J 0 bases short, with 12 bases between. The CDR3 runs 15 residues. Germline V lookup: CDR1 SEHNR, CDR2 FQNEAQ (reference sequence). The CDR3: CASSFTGTSYNEQFF. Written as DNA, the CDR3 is TGTGCCAGCAGTTTCACAGGGACCTCCTACAATGAGCAGTTCTTC.

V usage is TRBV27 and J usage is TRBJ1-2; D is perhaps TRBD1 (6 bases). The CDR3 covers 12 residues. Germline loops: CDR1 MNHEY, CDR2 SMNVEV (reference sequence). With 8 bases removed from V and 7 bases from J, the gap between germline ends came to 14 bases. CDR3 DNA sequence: TGTGCCAGCGGTACAGGGCACCGTGGCTACACCTTC. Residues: CASGTGHRGYTF.

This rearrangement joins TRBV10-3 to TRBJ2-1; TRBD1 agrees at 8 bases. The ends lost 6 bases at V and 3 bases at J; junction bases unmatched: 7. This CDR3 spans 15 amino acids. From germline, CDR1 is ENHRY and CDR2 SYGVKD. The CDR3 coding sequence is TGTGCCATCAGACACGAACAGGGGGTCTACAATGAGCAGTTCTTC. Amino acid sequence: CAIRHEQGVYNEQFF.

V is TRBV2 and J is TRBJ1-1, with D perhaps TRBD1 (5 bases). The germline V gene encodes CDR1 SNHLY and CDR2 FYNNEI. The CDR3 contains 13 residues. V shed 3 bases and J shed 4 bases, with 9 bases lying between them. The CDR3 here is CASSDGGITEAFF. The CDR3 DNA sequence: TGTGCCAGCAGTGACGGGGGTATCACTGAAGCTTTCTTT.

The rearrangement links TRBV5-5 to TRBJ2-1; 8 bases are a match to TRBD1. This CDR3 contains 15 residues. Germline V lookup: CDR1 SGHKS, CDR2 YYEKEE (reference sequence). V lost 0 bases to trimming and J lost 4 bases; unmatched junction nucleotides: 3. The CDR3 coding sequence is TGTGCCAGCAGCTTGGACAGGGGGATATACAATGAGCAGTTCTTC. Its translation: CASSLDRGIYNEQFF.

The CDR3 sequence is CASSFLGSQYEQYF. In DNA, the CDR3 is TGTGCCAGCAGTTTCCTTGGCTCCCAATACGAGCAGTACTTC. The V call is TRBV28, the J call TRBJ2-7; no clear D gene. V gave up 3 bases and J gave up 4 bases, with 13 bases separating them. The CDR3 runs to 14 residues. Looked up from germline, CDR1 is MDHEN and CDR2 is SYDVKM.

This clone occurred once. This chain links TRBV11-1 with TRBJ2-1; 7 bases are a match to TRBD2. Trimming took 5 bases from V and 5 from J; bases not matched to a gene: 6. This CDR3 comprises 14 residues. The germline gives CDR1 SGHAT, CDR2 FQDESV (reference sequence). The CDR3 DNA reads TGTGCCAGCAGCGTAACTAGCGCCCACAATGAGCAGTTCTTC. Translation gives CASSVTSAHNEQFF. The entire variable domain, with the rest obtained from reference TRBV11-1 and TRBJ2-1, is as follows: EAEVAQSPRYKITEKSQAVAFWCDPISGHATLYWYRQILGQGPELLVQFQDESVVDDSQLPKDRFSAERLKGVDSTLKIQPAELGDSAMYLCASSVTSAHNEQFFGPGTRLTVL.

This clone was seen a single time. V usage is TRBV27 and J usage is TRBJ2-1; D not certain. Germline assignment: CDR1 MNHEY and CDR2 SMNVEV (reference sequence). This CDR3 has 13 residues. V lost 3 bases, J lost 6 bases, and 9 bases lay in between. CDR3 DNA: TGTGCCAGCAGTTTTTCGTTCTTCAATGAGCAGTTCTTC. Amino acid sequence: CASSFSFFNEQFF.

The CDR3 protein is CASSLLAGGNEQFF. CDR3 bases: TGTGCCAGCAGCTTACTAGCGGGCGGGAATGAGCAGTTCTTC. V usage is TRBV13 and J usage is TRBJ2-1; 8 bases agree with TRBD2. CDR3 size: 14 residues. V was clipped by 2 bases and J by 7 bases; unmatched bases: 4. The germline CDR1 and CDR2 sequences are PRHDT and FYEKMQ (reference sequence).

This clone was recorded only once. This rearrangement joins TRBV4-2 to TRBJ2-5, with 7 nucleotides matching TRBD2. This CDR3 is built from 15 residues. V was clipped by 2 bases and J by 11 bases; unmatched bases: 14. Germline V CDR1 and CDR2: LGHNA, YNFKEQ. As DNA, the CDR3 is TGTGCCAGCAGCCAACTACTAGCGTCCACGGGGGAGCAGTACTTC. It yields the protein CASSQLLASTGEQYF.

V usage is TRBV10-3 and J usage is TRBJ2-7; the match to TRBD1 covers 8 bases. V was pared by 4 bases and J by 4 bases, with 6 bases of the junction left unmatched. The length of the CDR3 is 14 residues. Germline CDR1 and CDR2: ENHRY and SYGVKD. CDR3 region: CAISGGQGAYEQYF. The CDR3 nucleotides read TGTGCCATCAGTGGAGGACAGGGCGCATACGAGCAGTACTTC.

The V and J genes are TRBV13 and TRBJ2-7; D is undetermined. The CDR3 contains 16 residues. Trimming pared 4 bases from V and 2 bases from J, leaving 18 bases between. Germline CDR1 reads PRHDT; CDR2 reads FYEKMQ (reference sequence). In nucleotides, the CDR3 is TGTGCCAGCAGCTCAACAAACCGGGTTGCTCCCTACGAGCAGTACTTC. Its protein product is CASSSTNRVAPYEQYF.

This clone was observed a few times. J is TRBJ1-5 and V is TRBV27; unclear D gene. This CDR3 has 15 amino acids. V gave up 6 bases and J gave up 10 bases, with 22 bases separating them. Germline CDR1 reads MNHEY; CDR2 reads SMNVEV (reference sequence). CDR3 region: CASSPVGSPISPQHF. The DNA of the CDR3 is TGTGCCAGCAGCCCTGTGGGGTCACCTATCAGCCCCCAGCATTTT.

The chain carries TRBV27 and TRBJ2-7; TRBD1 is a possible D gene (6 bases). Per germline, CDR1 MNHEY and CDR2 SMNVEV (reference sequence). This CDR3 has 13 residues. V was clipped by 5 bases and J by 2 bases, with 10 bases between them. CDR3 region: CASSQGHTYEQYF. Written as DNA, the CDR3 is TGTGCCAGCAGTCAGGGACATACCTACGAGCAGTACTTC.

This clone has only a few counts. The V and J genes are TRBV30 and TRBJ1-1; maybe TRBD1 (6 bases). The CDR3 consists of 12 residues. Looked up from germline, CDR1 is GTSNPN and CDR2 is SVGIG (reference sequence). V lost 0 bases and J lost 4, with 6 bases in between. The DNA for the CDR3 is TGTGCCTGGAGTGTACAGGGCACTGAAGCTTTCTTT. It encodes CAWSVQGTEAFF.

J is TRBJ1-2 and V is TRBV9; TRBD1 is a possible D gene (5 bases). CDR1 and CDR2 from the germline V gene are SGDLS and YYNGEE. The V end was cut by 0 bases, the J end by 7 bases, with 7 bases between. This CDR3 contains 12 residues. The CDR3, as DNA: TGTGCCAGCAGCGTAGAAGGGGCTGGCTACACCTTC. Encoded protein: CASSVEGAGYTF.

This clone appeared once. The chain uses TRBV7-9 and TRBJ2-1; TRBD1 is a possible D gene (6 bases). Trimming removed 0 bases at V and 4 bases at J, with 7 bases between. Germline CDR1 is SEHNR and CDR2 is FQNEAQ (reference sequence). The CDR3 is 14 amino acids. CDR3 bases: TGTGCCAGCAGCTTAGCCACAGGGTACAATGAGCAGTTCTTC. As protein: CASSLATGYNEQFF.

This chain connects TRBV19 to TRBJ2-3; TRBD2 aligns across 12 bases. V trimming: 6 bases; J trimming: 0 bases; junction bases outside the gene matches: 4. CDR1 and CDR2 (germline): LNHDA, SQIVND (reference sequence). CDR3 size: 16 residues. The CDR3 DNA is TGTGCCAGTAGCACAGGGACTAGCGGGAGCACAGATACGCAGTATTTT. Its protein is CASSTGTSGSTDTQYF.

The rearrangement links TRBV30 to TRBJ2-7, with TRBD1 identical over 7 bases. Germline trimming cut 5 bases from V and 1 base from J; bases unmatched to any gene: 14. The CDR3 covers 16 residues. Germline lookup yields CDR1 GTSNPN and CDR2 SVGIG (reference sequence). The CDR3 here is CAWGDRQGMGSYEQYF. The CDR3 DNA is TGTGCCTGGGGGGATCGACAGGGAATGGGGTCCTACGAGCAGTACTTC.